The T cell receptor beta chain described here comes from a study of blood T cell repertoires in COVID-19. J gave up 4 bases and V 5 bases, and 9 bases lay outside the gene matches. Germline CDR1 reads SGHVS; CDR2 reads FNYEAQ. The CDR3 runs 16 residues. Sequencing was performed with immunoSEQ multiplex PCR; in TCRdb, only in-frame clones are kept and a portion is missing. The sample carries 60,000 to 65,000 clones, approximately 88% recorded once. The material sequenced was peripheral blood. The V call is TRBV7-6, the J call TRBJ2-3; 10 bases map to TRBD2. The clonotype originates from a man over 45 with active COVID-19. The CDR3 nucleotides are TGTGCCAGCAGCCTCACCGGGACTAGCGAGGCAGATACGCAGTATTTT. Translation gives CASSLTGTSEADTQYF.